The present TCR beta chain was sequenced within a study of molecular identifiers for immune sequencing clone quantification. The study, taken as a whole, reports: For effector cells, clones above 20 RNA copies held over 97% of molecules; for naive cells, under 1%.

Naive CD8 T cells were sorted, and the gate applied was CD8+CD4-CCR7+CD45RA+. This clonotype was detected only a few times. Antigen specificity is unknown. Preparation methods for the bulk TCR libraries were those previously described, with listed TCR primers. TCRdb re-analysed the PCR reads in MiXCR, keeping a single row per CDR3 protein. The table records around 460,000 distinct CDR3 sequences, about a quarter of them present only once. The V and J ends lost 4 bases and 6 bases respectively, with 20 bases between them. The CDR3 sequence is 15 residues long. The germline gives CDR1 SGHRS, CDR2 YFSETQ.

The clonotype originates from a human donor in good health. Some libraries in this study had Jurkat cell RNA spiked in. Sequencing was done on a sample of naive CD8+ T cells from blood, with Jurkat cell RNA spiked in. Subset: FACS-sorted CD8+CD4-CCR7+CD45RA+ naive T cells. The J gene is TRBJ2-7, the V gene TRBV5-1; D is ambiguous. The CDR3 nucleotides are TGCGCCAGCAGCCGTATAACATCCGAATATCGCGAGCAGTACTTC. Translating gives CASSRITSEYREQYF.